This paragraph covers one T cell receptor (beta chain) sequence. What it binds is not known. This sample stems from a study of neurological immune-mediated disorders. Study results and limitations: None of the CDR3 amino acid sequences of expanded clones recurred across subjects, suggesting private repertoires in all groups.

The time point was: technical triplicate 2. The CDR3 covers 15 residues. Germline V gene lookup returns CDR1 ENHRY and CDR2 SYGVKD. The ends were cut back, 7 bases at V and 8 bases at J, with 21 bases in the middle. Synthesis of cDNA used 5'RACE (with 10-nucleotide random UMIs). Over 200 million TCR-beta sequences from 15-18 subjects were obtained in each sequencing run. TCRdb used MiXCR to reprocess the 5' RACE reads, holding one entry per CDR3 protein. The sample contains roughly 61,000 distinct CDR3 sequences, less than 25% of which appear only once. Sequences were obtained from PBMCs. The TCR originated in a man aged 55-75 years with HTLV-1-associated myelopathy (HAM/TSP). The chain links TRBV10-3 to TRBJ2-1; perhaps TRBD1 as D (7 bases). The CDR3 spells CAIKPSTGRRDEQFF. CDR3 DNA: TGTGCCATCAAACCGTCGACAGGGAGGAGAGATGAGCAGTTCTTC.